This T cell receptor beta chain is drawn from a study of radiation and T cells in renal cell carcinoma. Study-level findings and limits: Baseline intratumoral clonotype presence is unknown without pretreatment biopsies.

On this clone: As yet, its antigen is unknown.

This CDR3 contains 14 residues. Germline V gene lookup returns CDR1 GTSNPN and CDR2 SVGIG (reference sequence). Trimming shortened V by 6 bases and J by 2 bases, and 16 bases separated the two germline ends. Sample time point: blood 2 weeks post-SBRT. Specified treatment: 15 Gy SBRT to primary tumor, nephrectomy 4 weeks later. Profiled with immunoSEQ multiplex PCR; TCRdb holds only in-frame clones, not every one. The data show 60,000 to 65,000 clones, just over 75% seen once. This TCR derives from a man between 60 and 70 years old with renal cell carcinoma. Here the sequenced sample was blood, taken from a patient whose treatment included radiotherapy and nephrectomy. This rearrangement joins TRBV30 to TRBJ1-1, with a possible D match to TRBD1 (6 bases). CDR3 sequence (DNA): TGTGCCTGTCTCCGGGACGGGACAAACACTGAAGCTTTCTTT. Translated: CACLRDGTNTEAFF.